This T cell receptor beta chain stems from a study of regulatory T cells in long-lasting Graves disease. Study-wide context: Graves' patients with a new diagnosis had received antithyroid drugs under 3 months. The study, taken as a whole, reports: With persistent disease, TRBV28, TRBJ1-2 and TRBJ2-5 were the favored segments.

With regard to this clonotype: As yet, its antigen is unknown.

From germline, CDR1 is LGHNA and CDR2 YNFKEQ. The CDR3 is made up of 16 amino acids. V shed 4 bases and J shed 3 bases, with 19 bases lying between them. Arm-PCR with iRepertoire HTBI primers amplified the CDR3 regions for these TCR beta libraries. MiXCR, applied by TCRdb to the multiplex PCR reads, yields one record per CDR3 protein. The data hold about 620,000 distinct CDR3 sequences, with about 15% observed a single time. Noted time point: newly diagnosed GD, antithyroid drugs for less than 3 months. The TCR library was made from RNA that had been extracted from PBMCs in TRIzol. This same sample was also part of a study on T cells in Graves' hyperthyroidism and ophthalmopathy. That study adds: It was considered stable Graves' hyperthyroidism when ophthalmopathy did not progress within 18 months. Blood shared most expanded thyroid clonotypes above 0.001.

V gene TRBV4-2 combines with J gene TRBJ2-7; tentative D call: TRBD2 (5 bases). The TCR originated in a woman aged 25 to 39 with Graves disease. The material was peripheral blood mononuclear cells (PBMCs), obtained at new diagnosis, from a patient treated with antithyroid drugs. CDR3 region: CASSLPMERKDYEQYF. Here the CDR3 DNA reads TGTGCCAGCAGCCTCCCCATGGAGCGGAAAGACTACGAGCAGTACTTC.